This TCR beta chain was recorded in a study of blood T cell repertoires in COVID-19. Study-level background: The analysed material was cDNA or gDNA that came from T cells, B-cell-depleted T cells, or PBMCs.

Enrollment of patients from Seattle took place during active infection, with longitudinal follow-up. Authors' methods: It was from reference gene primer amplification that nucleated cell counts were estimated. The table came from immunoSEQ multiplex PCR; TCRdb's copy has only in-frame clones and leaves some out. V and J calls and clone size are given by that table; D and trimming were obtained from the DNA. The sample includes a few hundred thousand clones, more than 85% of them seen just once. V shed 2 bases and J shed 3 bases, with 14 bases lying between them. The CDR3 runs 17 residues. The germline gives CDR1 MGHRA, CDR2 YSYEKL.

The TCR comes from a person aged 18 to 30 with COVID-19, enrolled during active disease. Material for sequencing was peripheral blood. This chain connects TRBV4-1 to TRBJ2-6; D possibly corresponds to TRBD1 (6 bases). CDR3 loop: CASSQKQAGDGANVLTF. The CDR3 bases are TGCGCCAGCAGCCAAAAGCAAGCAGGGGATGGGGCCAACGTCCTGACTTTC.